These 13 T cell receptor beta chains originate from one sample sequenced in a study of T cells in localized non-small cell lung cancer. TCRdb keeps only in-frame clones here, not all; method: immunoSEQ multiplex PCR. The profile shows around 64,000 clones, approximately 90% of them singletons. Sequencing used peripheral blood, obtained before any cancer treatment. The receptors stem from a man aged 40 to 70 with stage I squamous cell lung carcinoma.

This chain connects TRBV4-3 to TRBJ2-6; 8 nucleotides agree with TRBD1. This CDR3 contains 18 residues. The ends lost 3 bases at V and 4 bases at J; junction bases unmatched: 11. Germline CDR1 is LGHNA and CDR2 is YSLEER. The CDR3 loop is CASSHPIRQGSGANVLTF. The CDR3 nucleotides are TGCGCCAGCAGCCATCCCATTCGACAGGGGTCCGGGGCCAACGTCCTGACTTTC.

The count of this clone is one. The rearrangement links TRBV2 to TRBJ2-4; no firm D call. This CDR3 comprises 15 residues. In germline, CDR1 is SNHLY, CDR2 FYNNEI. Deletions cut 3 bases from V and 0 bases from J, with 9 bases between. CDR3: CASSEEGLAKNIQYF. The CDR3 DNA sequence: TGTGCCAGCAGTGAGGAAGGCCTAGCCAAAAACATTCAGTACTTC.

The chain has TRBV29-1 and TRBJ2-6, with D perhaps TRBD1 or TRBD2 (5 bases each). The CDR3 length is 14 residues. The V gene lost 4 bases and the J gene lost 4 bases, with 11 bases spanning the gap. Germline-derived CDR1 and CDR2 are SQVTM and ANQGSEA. The DNA for the CDR3 is TGCAGCGTTGGGTGGGGGTCAGGGGCCAACGTCCTGACTTTC. This translates into CSVGWGSGANVLTF. Drawing the rest from reference TRBV29-1 and TRBJ2-6, the complete variable domain is SAVISQKPSRDICQRGTSLTIQCQVDSQVTMMFWYRQQPGQSLTLIATANQGSEATYESGFVIDKFPISRPNLTFSTLTVSNMSPEDSSIYLCSVGWGSGANVLTFGAGSRLTVL.

This rearrangement joins TRBV28 to TRBJ2-1; unclear D gene. The CDR3 has 12 amino acids. Germline CDR1 reads MDHEN; CDR2 reads SYDVKM. The V end lost 2 bases, the J end lost 8 bases, and 7 bases lay between the germline ends. The CDR3 bases are TGTGCCAGCAGTTTAATCCCGCATGAGCAGTTCTTC. It encodes CASSLIPHEQFF. The whole variable domain, remainder taken from reference TRBV28 and TRBJ2-1, is DVKVTQSSRYLVKRTGEKVFLECVQDMDHENMFWYRQDPGLGLRLIYFSYDVKMKEKGDIPEGYSVSREKKERFSLILESASTNQTSMYLCASSLIPHEQFFGPGTRLTVL.

This clone was seen just once. The gene calls are TRBV6-5 and TRBJ1-4, with 10 bases matching TRBD1. Per germline, CDR1 MNHEY and CDR2 SVGAGI. The CDR3 totals 14 residues. V shed 5 bases and J 7 bases; nucleotides not matched to a gene: 4. CDR3 nucleotide sequence: TGTGCCAGCAGTGTCCGGGACAGGGGTGAAAAACTGTTTTTT. Translating gives CASSVRDRGEKLFF.

The gene calls are TRBV6-6 and TRBJ2-5; D uncertain. The V end lost 0 bases, the J end lost 5 bases, and 10 bases lay between the germline ends. The CDR3 covers 14 residues. CDR1 and CDR2 from the germline V gene are MNHNY and SVGAGI (reference sequence). CDR3 region: CASSYSAAYETQYF. CDR3 coding DNA: TGTGCCAGCAGTTACTCGGCGGCCTACGAGACCCAGTACTTC.

The chain recombines TRBV7-2 with TRBJ2-3; D gene ambiguous. This CDR3 is 14 amino acids long. Deletions cut 3 bases from V and 0 bases from J, with 7 bases between. Germline V gene sequence: CDR1 SGHTA, CDR2 FQGNSA. CDR3 coding DNA: TGTGCCAGCAGCTTGCAGGTTAGCACAGATACGCAGTATTTT. It encodes CASSLQVSTDTQYF.

The rearrangement joins TRBV7-2 to TRBJ2-2; 9 bases match TRBD2. This CDR3 has 18 amino acids. Germline trimming cut 3 bases from V and 4 bases from J; bases unmatched to any gene: 12. Germline V gene lookup returns CDR1 SGHTA and CDR2 FQGNSA. The CDR3 reads CASSLRAMAGGSTGELFF. CDR3 nucleotides: TGTGCCAGCAGCTTGCGCGCCATGGCGGGAGGGAGCACCGGGGAGCTGTTTTTT.

Turning to this clone: The junction shows a germline mismatch at one end, possibly a read error. This chain connects TRBV6-5 to TRBJ2-3; weak D call: TRBD1 (6 bases). The CDR3 contains 14 residues. Germline values: CDR1 MNHEY, CDR2 SVGAGI. The CDR3 region has the DNA TGTGCCAACAGTTACGAGGGGGACACAGATACGCAGTATTTT. Protein product: CANSYEGDTDTQYF.

V and J are TRBV5-1 and TRBJ2-7; a possible D gene is TRBD1 (5 bases). There are 14 residues in the CDR3. Trimming took 0 bases from V and 3 from J, leaving 10 bases between them. Germline values: CDR1 SGHRS, CDR2 YFSETQ. For the CDR3, the DNA is TGCGCCAGCAGCTTGGGACAGCCCCTCTACGAGCAGTACTTC. It translates to CASSLGQPLYEQYF.

This clone has only one observation. The genes are TRBV6-5 and TRBJ2-7, with 8 bases matching TRBD1. This CDR3 contains 14 residues. CDR1 and CDR2 (germline): MNHEY, SVGAGI. V was pared by 1 base and J by 6 bases, with 5 bases of the junction left unmatched. As DNA, the CDR3 is TGTGCCAGCAGTTACTTAGACAGGGGTGGCGAGCAGTACTTC. Translated: CASSYLDRGGEQYF.

V is TRBV6-1 and J is TRBJ2-5, with a tentative D call TRBD2 (6 bases). Germline assignment: CDR1 MNHNS and CDR2 SASEGT. CDR3 length: 14 residues. The ends were cut back, 6 bases at V and 5 bases at J, with 16 bases in the middle. The CDR3: CASSRDLVAETQYF. Here the CDR3 DNA reads TGTGCCAGCAGCCGGGACTTAGTTGCGGAGACCCAGTACTTC.

The V and J genes are TRBV14 and TRBJ2-5, with 11 bases aligning to TRBD1. Trimming took 1 base from V and 4 from J; bases not matched to a gene: 5. This CDR3 region has 16 residues. Germline CDR1 reads SGHDN; CDR2 reads FVKESK. CDR3 sequence reads: CASSQAPGTGGETQYF. CDR3 nucleotides: TGTGCCAGCAGCCAAGCCCCCGGGACAGGGGGAGAGACCCAGTACTTC.